These 31 T cell receptor beta chains share one sample of origin, sequenced in a study of cytomegalovirus exposure and HLA in healthy donors. The PCR was carried out with 60 Vbeta primers and 13 Jbeta primers. Repertoires were generated with immunoSEQ multiplex PCR, while TCRdb's copy carries only in-frame clones and drops some. Of 65,000 to 90,000 clones listed, under 85% are singletons. The sequencing input was PBMCs. Source of these receptors: a woman between 40 and 50 years old in good health and CMV-seropositive.

J is TRBJ1-2 and V is TRBV28; 9 bases align to TRBD1. From germline, CDR1 is MDHEN and CDR2 SYDVKM. V shed 5 bases, J shed 4 bases, and the junction held 5 bases outside the gene matches. The CDR3 runs to 14 residues. The CDR3: CASSQQGAGYGYTF. In DNA form, the CDR3 reads TGTGCCAGCAGTCAACAGGGGGCGGGCTATGGCTACACCTTC.

A few counts support this clone. This chain's CDR3 is CASTNGVAGIEAFF. The CDR3 DNA reads as TGTGCCAGCACCAACGGGGTTGCGGGGATTGAAGCTTTCTTT. The V and J genes are TRBV6-5 and TRBJ1-1; no clear D. The germline V gene has CDR1 MNHEY and CDR2 SVGAGI. This CDR3 spans 14 amino acids. V gave up 7 bases and J gave up 7 bases, with 19 bases separating them.

The genes are TRBV4-2 and TRBJ2-5; 8 bases map to TRBD1. The V gene's germline CDR1 is LGHNA and CDR2 YNFKEQ. The CDR3 loop spans 15 amino acids. V was clipped by 2 bases and J by 5 bases; unmatched bases: 7. CDR3 residues: CASSQPPGQAETQYF. As DNA, the CDR3 is TGTGCCAGCAGCCAACCCCCGGGACAGGCGGAGACCCAGTACTTC.

The chain employs TRBV28 and TRBJ2-2, with 9 bases lining up with TRBD1. Germline CDR1 is MDHEN and CDR2 is SYDVKM. The CDR3 is 16 residues long. V lost 2 bases to trimming and J lost 5 bases; unmatched junction nucleotides: 6. CDR3 loop: CASSLTGQGRTGELFF. The CDR3 DNA follows: TGTGCCAGCAGTTTAACGGGACAGGGACGGACCGGGGAGCTGTTTTTT.

The chain is built from TRBV6-5 and TRBJ1-1, with D possibly matching TRBD1 (6 bases). The CDR3 runs 15 residues. Trimming removed 5 bases from V and 0 bases from J, with 13 bases in between. Germline V CDR1 and CDR2: MNHEY, SVGAGI. For the CDR3, the DNA is TGTGCCAGCAGTCGGGGGGGGGCCATGAACACTGAAGCTTTCTTT. The encoded protein is CASSRGGAMNTEAFF.

V is TRBV27 and J is TRBJ1-2; D gene unclear. The CDR3 runs 14 residues. The V end lost 2 bases, the J end lost 4 bases, and 11 bases lay between the germline ends. Germline V gene lookup returns CDR1 MNHEY and CDR2 SMNVEV (reference sequence). CDR3 bases: TGTGCCAGCAGTTTAAATCGGGGATCCTATGGCTACACCTTC. The encoded protein is CASSLNRGSYGYTF.

The gene calls are TRBV9 and TRBJ2-4; tentatively, D is TRBD1 (8 bases). Germline CDR1 and CDR2: SGDLS and YYNGEE. CDR3 size: 14 residues. The CDR3 here is CASGQGAAKNIQYF. The CDR3 coding sequence is TGTGCTAGCGGGCAGGGGGCAGCCAAAAACATTCAGTACTTC.

The chain joins TRBV19 to TRBJ1-2; 7 bases are a match to TRBD1. In germline, CDR1 is LNHDA, CDR2 SQIVND (reference sequence). V shed 5 bases, J shed 4 bases, and the junction held 10 bases outside the gene matches. This CDR3 contains 15 residues. In DNA, the CDR3 is TGTGCCAGTAGTCCAGGGACAGACCCTCTCTATGGCTACACCTTC. It specifies CASSPGTDPLYGYTF.

The genes are TRBV10-1 and TRBJ2-7; 7 bases map to TRBD1. The J segment lost 7 bases and the V segment lost 7 bases, leaving 13 bases of the junction unmatched. This CDR3 has 14 residues. CDR1 and CDR2 from the germline V gene are WNHNN and SYGVQD (reference sequence). CDR3 nucleotides: TGCGCCAGCACCCGGGACAGCGACTGTTTAGAGCAGTACTTC. It encodes CASTRDSDCLEQYF.

The chain carries TRBV28 and TRBJ2-1; D remains unclear. The CDR3 consists of 13 residues. V shed 5 bases and J shed 4 bases, with 9 bases lying between them. Germline V gene lookup returns CDR1 MDHEN and CDR2 SYDVKM. The CDR3 coding sequence is TGTGCCAGCAGTGATGGCCCGTACAATGAGCAGTTCTTC. Its translation: CASSDGPYNEQFF.

The chain joins TRBV4-1 to TRBJ2-3; TRBD1 matches at 9 bases. Germline V gives CDR1 MGHRA, CDR2 YSYEKL. The CDR3 is 16 residues long. V was clipped by 1 base and J by 7 bases; unmatched bases: 9. The CDR3 coding sequence is TGCGCCAGCAGCCAAGGCGGGCAGGACAGGGGACATACGCAGTATTTT. Translation: CASSQGGQDRGHTQYF.

This clone was counted a few times. The genes are TRBV7-2 and TRBJ1-2; 8 bases map to TRBD1. The V gene's germline CDR1 is SGHTA and CDR2 FQGNSA. CDR3 length equals 16 residues. V trimming: 1 base; J trimming: 4 bases; junction bases outside the gene matches: 8. The CDR3 bases are TGTGCCAGCAGCTTAGGTCAGGGGGCAACCTCCTATGGCTACACCTTC. Translated, it gives CASSLGQGATSYGYTF.

This clone occurred many times. The rearrangement joins TRBV11-2 to TRBJ1-1; tentative D call: TRBD1 (5 bases). The length of the CDR3 is 14 residues. V lost 5 bases and J 7 bases, leaving 17 bases between the germline ends. Germline-derived CDR1 and CDR2 are SGHAT and FQNNGV. The CDR3 loop reads CASSTTGGIGEAFF. DNA of the CDR3: TGTGCCAGCAGCACGACGGGGGGGATTGGTGAAGCTTTCTTT.

This clone was counted a few times. The CDR3 region is CASSIGAGPSNQPQHF. The CDR3 DNA reads TGTGCCAGTAGTATAGGGGCAGGGCCAAGCAATCAGCCCCAGCATTTT. V usage is TRBV19 and J usage is TRBJ1-5, with D maybe TRBD1 (5 bases). Looked up from germline, CDR1 is LNHDA and CDR2 is SQIVND (reference sequence). The length of the CDR3 is 16 residues. The germline V and J ends were trimmed by 1 base and 1 base, with 11 bases remaining between them. The variable domain in full, completed from reference TRBV19 and TRBJ1-5, reads DGGITQSPKYLFRKEGQNVTLSCEQNLNHDAMYWYRQDPGQGLRLIYYSQIVNDFQKGDIAEGYSVSREKKESFPLTVTSAQKNPTAFYLCASSIGAGPSNQPQHFGDGTRLSIL.

V gene TRBV25-1 combines with J gene TRBJ2-1, with 8 bases that match TRBD1. The CDR3 spans 15 residues. The trim removed 6 bases at V and 8 bases at J, leaving 12 bases unmatched. The V gene's germline CDR1 is MGHDK and CDR2 SYGVNS. The CDR3 nucleotides are TGTGCCAGCAGCCTCCCCGGGACAGGTAGGCATGAGCAGTTCTTC. Encoded protein: CASSLPGTGRHEQFF.

This clone was recorded once. The V and J genes are TRBV6-1 and TRBJ1-2; a possible D gene is TRBD1 (5 bases). The CDR3 has 15 amino acids. V dropped 3 bases and J dropped 3 bases, with 14 bases sitting between them. Germline V lookup: CDR1 MNHNS, CDR2 SASEGT. The DNA for the CDR3 is TGTGCCAGCAGTGAGATCTGGTCCAGGGACTATGGCTACACCTTC. Encoded protein: CASSEIWSRDYGYTF.

This clone has just a few counts. The chain combines TRBV28 with TRBJ2-7; tentatively, D is TRBD1 (5 bases). In germline, CDR1 is MDHEN, CDR2 SYDVKM. The CDR3 has 14 residues. V was cut by 2 bases and J by 0 bases, with 8 bases left in between. CDR3 region: CASSLGASSYEQYF. The CDR3, as DNA: TGTGCCAGCAGTTTAGGGGCGAGCTCCTACGAGCAGTACTTC.

CDR3: CASSVRDSSYEQYF. The CDR3 DNA sequence: TGTGCCAGCAGTGTCCGGGACAGCTCCTACGAGCAGTACTTC. The chain joins TRBV6-1 to TRBJ2-5; 7 bases are shared with TRBD1. The J call may be wrong; the DNA end is better matched by TRBJ2-7. Germline assignment: CDR1 MNHNS and CDR2 SASEGT. The CDR3 totals 14 residues.

The genes are TRBV9 and TRBJ2-1; D gene unclear. Germline CDR1 reads SGDLS; CDR2 reads YYNGEE. V lost 2 bases, J lost 6 bases, and 9 bases lay in between. The CDR3 spans 13 residues. The CDR3 loop reads CASSVALPNEQFF. CDR3 coding DNA: TGTGCCAGCAGCGTGGCACTACCCAATGAGCAGTTCTTC. The entire variable domain, with the rest obtained from reference TRBV9 and TRBJ2-1, is as follows: DSGVTQTPKHLITATGQRVTLRCSPRSGDLSVYWYQQSLDQGLQFLIQYYNGEERAKGNILERFSAQQFPDLHSELNLSSLELGDSALYFCASSVALPNEQFFGPGTRLTVL.

This chain links TRBV11-1 with TRBJ2-1; D ambiguous. The CDR3 length is 13 residues. Trimming took off 5 bases at V and 9 bases at J, with 14 bases between the two ends. Germline loops: CDR1 SGHAT, CDR2 FQDESV (reference sequence). The CDR3 DNA reads as TGTGCCAGCAGCCTTACTAAGGCCGTTGAGCAGTTCTTC. Translated, it gives CASSLTKAVEQFF.

The gene calls are TRBV29-1 and TRBJ2-2, with 7 nucleotides matching TRBD1. Germline loops: CDR1 SQVTM, CDR2 ANQGSEA. This CDR3 is 15 amino acids long. Unmatched junction bases numbered 7, after V lost 6 bases and J lost 0 bases. The CDR3 protein is CSVRRGTTNTGELFF. In nucleotides, the CDR3 is TGCAGCGTGCGCAGGGGGACCACGAACACCGGGGAGCTGTTTTTT.

The chain carries TRBV10-3 and TRBJ1-2; D unclear. CDR3 length equals 13 residues. V was trimmed by 3 bases and J by 7 bases, leaving 12 bases between them. CDR1 is ENHRY and CDR2 is SYGVKD in the germline V gene. CDR3 residues: CAISEGAERGYTF. The DNA for the CDR3 is TGTGCCATCAGTGAAGGAGCGGAGCGTGGCTACACCTTC.

This clone came up a few times. Mismatch with germline at one junction end may stem from a read error. The rearrangement uses TRBV7-9 and TRBJ1-1; tentative D call: TRBD1 (6 bases). The CDR3 contains 14 residues. Looked up from germline, CDR1 is SEHNR and CDR2 is FQNEAQ (reference sequence). The CDR3: CASILGTNRPEAFF. CDR3 coding DNA: TGTGCCAGCATCTTAGGGACAAACAGACCTGAAGCTTTCTTT.

CDR3 in amino acids: CASRLNRVAEAFF. CDR3 in DNA: TGTGCCAGCAGGCTTAACAGGGTTGCTGAAGCTTTCTTT. This chain joins TRBV27 and TRBJ1-1; TRBD1 is a possible D gene (6 bases). The germline V gene has CDR1 MNHEY and CDR2 SMNVEV (reference sequence). Trimming took off 6 bases at V and 6 bases at J, with 14 bases between the two ends. The CDR3 is made up of 13 amino acids.

V gene TRBV6-5 combines with J gene TRBJ1-6, with D perhaps TRBD1 (5 bases). V dropped 7 bases and J dropped 7 bases, with 17 bases sitting between them. Germline V CDR1 and CDR2: MNHEY, SVGAGI. CDR3 length: 15 residues. The DNA for the CDR3 is TGTGCCAGCACCCCCTGGAGGGGTAACAATTCACCCCTCCACTTT. Protein sequence: CASTPWRGNNSPLHF.

The V call is TRBV10-3, the J call TRBJ1-2, with a tentative D call TRBD1 (5 bases). CDR1 and CDR2 from the germline V gene are ENHRY and SYGVKD. The V and J ends lost 0 bases and 4 bases respectively, with 18 bases between them. The CDR3 spans 17 residues. The CDR3 DNA follows: TGTGCCATCAGTGAGTCCCTGGGGCAGGGTTCCCCCTATGGCTACACCTTC. Residues: CAISESLGQGSPYGYTF.

V is TRBV9 and J is TRBJ2-3; D possibly corresponds to TRBD1 (5 bases). The CDR3 runs to 14 residues. Germline CDR1 and CDR2: SGDLS and YYNGEE. Trimming stripped 4 bases from V and 5 bases from J, with 14 bases between. The CDR3 spells CASSRGQFGDTQYF. Written as DNA, the CDR3 is TGTGCCAGCAGCAGGGGCCAGTTTGGAGATACGCAGTATTTT.

The CDR3 loop is CASSPQGKADEQYF. In DNA, the CDR3 is TGTGCCAGCAGTCCGCAGGGTAAAGCTGACGAGCAGTACTTC. The J gene is TRBJ2-7, the V gene TRBV27, with D tentatively TRBD1 (5 bases). Per germline, CDR1 MNHEY and CDR2 SMNVEV (reference sequence). Trimming removed 5 bases from V and 5 bases from J, with 16 bases in between. This CDR3 has 14 amino acids.

The rearrangement uses TRBV7-9 and TRBJ1-5; the D gene is possibly TRBD1 (5 bases). The length of the CDR3 is 13 residues. V was pared by 4 bases and J by 7 bases, with 11 bases between. Germline values: CDR1 SEHNR, CDR2 FQNEAQ (reference sequence). CDR3 sequence (DNA): TGTGCCAGCAGCTCGCAGGGTGAACAGCCCCAGCATTTT. This encodes CASSSQGEQPQHF.

The chain's CDR3 is CAGMGLAGAGEQYF. The CDR3, as DNA: TGTGCCGGCATGGGACTAGCGGGGGCGGGGGAGCAGTACTTC. The chain couples TRBV2 to TRBJ2-7; 14 nucleotides line up with TRBD2. Germline-derived CDR1 and CDR2 are SNHLY and FYNNEI. The CDR3 loop spans 14 amino acids. V was clipped by 11 bases and J by 7 bases; unmatched bases: 10.

The CDR3 coding sequence is TGTGCCAGCAGCCCGGCGACAGACAGCTTCTATGGCTACACCTTC. Protein sequence: CASSPATDSFYGYTF. The chain joins TRBV5-4 to TRBJ1-2, with a possible D match to TRBD1 (5 bases). The CDR3 extends over 15 amino acids. The ends were cut back, 4 bases at V and 4 bases at J, with 17 bases in the middle. CDR1 is SGHNT and CDR2 is YYREEE in the germline V gene (reference sequence).